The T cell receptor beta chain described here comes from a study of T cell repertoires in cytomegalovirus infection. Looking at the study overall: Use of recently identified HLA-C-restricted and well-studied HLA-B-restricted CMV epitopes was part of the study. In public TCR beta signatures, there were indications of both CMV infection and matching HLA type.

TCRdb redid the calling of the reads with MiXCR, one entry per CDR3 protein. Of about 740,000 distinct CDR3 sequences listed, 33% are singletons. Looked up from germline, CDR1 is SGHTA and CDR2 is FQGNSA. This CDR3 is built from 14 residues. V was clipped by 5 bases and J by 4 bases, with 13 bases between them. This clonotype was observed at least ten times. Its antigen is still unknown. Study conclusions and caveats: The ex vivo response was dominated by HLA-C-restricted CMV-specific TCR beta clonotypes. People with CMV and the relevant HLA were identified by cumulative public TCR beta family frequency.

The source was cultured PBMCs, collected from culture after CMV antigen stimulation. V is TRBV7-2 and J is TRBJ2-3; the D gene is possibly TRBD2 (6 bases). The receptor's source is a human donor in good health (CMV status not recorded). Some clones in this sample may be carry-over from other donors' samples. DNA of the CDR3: TGTGCCAGCAGCCCGGGACTGCTGGCAGATACGCAGTATTTT. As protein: CASSPGLLADTQYF.